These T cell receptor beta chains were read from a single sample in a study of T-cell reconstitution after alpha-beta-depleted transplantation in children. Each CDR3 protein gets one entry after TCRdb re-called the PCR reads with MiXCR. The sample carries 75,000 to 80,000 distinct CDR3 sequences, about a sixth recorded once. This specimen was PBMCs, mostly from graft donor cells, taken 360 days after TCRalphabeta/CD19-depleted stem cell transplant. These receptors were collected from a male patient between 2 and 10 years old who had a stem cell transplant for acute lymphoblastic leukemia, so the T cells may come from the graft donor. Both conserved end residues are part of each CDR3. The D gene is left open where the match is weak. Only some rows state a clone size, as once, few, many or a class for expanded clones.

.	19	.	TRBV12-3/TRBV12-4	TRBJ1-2	TGTGCCAGCAGTTTACATCCCCACAGTCCACAAAACAGGAGGGATGGCTACACCTTC	CASSLHPHSPQNRRDGYTF
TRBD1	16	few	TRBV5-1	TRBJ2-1	TGCGCCAGCAGCCTCGGAAGGACAGGCGCCTACATGTCGCAGTTCTTC	CASSLGRTGAYMSQFF
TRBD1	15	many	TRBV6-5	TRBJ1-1	TGTGCCACCGTCACCAGGGGGCAGGAGATCACTGAAGCTTTCTTT	CATVTRGQEITEAFF
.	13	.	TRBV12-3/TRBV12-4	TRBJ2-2	TGTGCCAGCAGTTTAGACGACACCGGGGAGCTGTTTTTT	CASSLDDTGELFF
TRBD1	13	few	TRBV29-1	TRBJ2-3	TGCAGCGTTGCACAGGGGATAACAGATACGCAGTATTTT	CSVAQGITDTQYF
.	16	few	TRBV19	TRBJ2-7	TGTGCCAGTAGTATGGACAGCACCACCCGCTCCTACGAGCAGTACTTC	CASSMDSTTRSYEQYF
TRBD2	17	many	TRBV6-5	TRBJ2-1	TGTGCCAGCACTTATCTCGGACTAGCAAGCTCCTACAATGAGCAGTTCTTC	CASTYLGLASSYNEQFF
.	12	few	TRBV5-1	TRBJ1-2	TGCGCCAGCAGGAGCCAGTACCATGGCTACACCTTC	CASRSQYHGYTF
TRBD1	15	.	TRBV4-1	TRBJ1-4	TGCGCCAGCAGCCCGCATGACAGGGCTAATGAAAAACTGTTTTTT	CASSPHDRANEKLFF
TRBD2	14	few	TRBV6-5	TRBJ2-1	TGTGCCAGCAGTTACATAGCGGGAGTTAATGAGCAGTTCTTC	CASSYIAGVNEQFF
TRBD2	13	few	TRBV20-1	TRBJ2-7	TGCAGTGCTCCCGGGACTAACACCTACGAGCAGTACTTC	CSAPGTNTYEQYF
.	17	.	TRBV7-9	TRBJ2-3	TGTGCCAGCAGCTCATTGGCGGGGTTTGGGGGCACAGATACGCAGTATTTT	CASSSLAGFGGTDTQYF
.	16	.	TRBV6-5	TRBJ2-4	TGTGCCAGCAGTTACCCCCGGGGACTAGCCAAAAACATTCAGTACTTC	CASSYPRGLAKNIQYF
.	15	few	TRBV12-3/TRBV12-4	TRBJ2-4	TGTGCCAGCAGTCGACACGGGGTGGCCAAAAACATTCAGTACTTC	CASSRHGVAKNIQYF
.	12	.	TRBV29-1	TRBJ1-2	TGCAGCGTCGTGGGGAGGAAGGAAGGCTACACCTTC	CSVVGRKEGYTF
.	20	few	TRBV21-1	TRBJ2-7	TGTGCCAGCAGCAAGGGGTTTCTAGCGGGAGGGCCCCCCTACACATACGAGCAGTACTTC	CASSKGFLAGGPPYTYEQYF
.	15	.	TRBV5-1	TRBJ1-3	TGCGCCAGCAGCTTGGACAGTTACTCTGGAAACACCATATATTTT	CASSLDSYSGNTIYF
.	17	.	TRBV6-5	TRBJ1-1	TGTGCCAGCAGTTACTCCCGAGGACAGCTTTACTACACTGAAGCTTTCTTT	CASSYSRGQLYYTEAFF
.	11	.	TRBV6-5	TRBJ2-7	TGTGCCAGCAGGGACAGCTACGAGCAGTACTTC	CASRDSYEQYF
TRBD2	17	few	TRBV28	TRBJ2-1	TGTGCCAGCAGTTACGCCCGGCGAGCGGGAGGTTACAATGAGCAGTTCTTC	CASSYARRAGGYNEQFF
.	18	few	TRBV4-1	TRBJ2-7	TGCGCCAGCAGCCAAGAAGGGACGGGTGGCAGCCAGGGCTACGAGCAGTACTTC	CASSQEGTGGSQGYEQYF
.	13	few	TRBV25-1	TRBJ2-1	TGTGCCAGCAGGGGAACAGGTGACAATGAGCAGTTCTTC	CASRGTGDNEQFF
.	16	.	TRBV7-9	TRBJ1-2	TGTGCCAGCAGACGCTATCTGGGCAGACCCAACTATGGCTACACCTTC	CASRRYLGRPNYGYTF
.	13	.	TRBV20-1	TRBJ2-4	TGCAGGTGGACAGACGTAGCCAAAAACATTCAGTACTTC	CRWTDVAKNIQYF
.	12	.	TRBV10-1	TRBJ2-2	TGCGCCAGCGGTCGTCTTACCGGGGAGCTGTTTTTT	CASGRLTGELFF
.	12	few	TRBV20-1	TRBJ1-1	TGCAGTGCTAGGGCGGGGATCGGGGGGACTTTCTTT	CSARAGIGGTFF
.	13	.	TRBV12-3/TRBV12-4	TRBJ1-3	TGTGCCAGCATCATTCGAGGAGGAAACACCATATATTTT	CASIIRGGNTIYF
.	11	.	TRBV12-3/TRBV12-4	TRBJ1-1	TGTGCCAGCAGTAAAGGACAGGAAGCTTTCTTT	CASSKGQEAFF
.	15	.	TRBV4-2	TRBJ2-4	TGTGCCAGCAGCCAAGCGGGGCAGGCCGAAAACATTCAGTACTTC	CASSQAGQAENIQYF
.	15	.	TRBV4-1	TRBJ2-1	TGCGCCAGCAGCCAAGTTATTCGGGACAATCCTTCGCAGTTCTTC	CASSQVIRDNPSQFF
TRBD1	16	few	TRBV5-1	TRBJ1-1	TGCGCCAGCAGTTTCCGTACAGGGGTGATGAACACTGAAGCTTTCTTT	CASSFRTGVMNTEAFF
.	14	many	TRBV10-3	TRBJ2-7	TGTGCCATCAGACCCCGGGACGTCGTCTACGAGCAGTACTTC	CAIRPRDVVYEQYF
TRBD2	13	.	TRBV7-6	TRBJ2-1	TGTGCATCTGGCGGGAGGATGTACAATGAGCAGTTCTTC	CASGGRMYNEQFF
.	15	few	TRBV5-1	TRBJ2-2	TGCGCCAGCAGCCCCCCCCGGGTGAACACCGGGGAGCTGTTTTTT	CASSPPRVNTGELFF
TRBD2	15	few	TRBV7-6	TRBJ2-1	TGTGCCAGCAGCTTAGTTGGCGGGAGGGACAATGAGCAGTTCTTC	CASSLVGGRDNEQFF
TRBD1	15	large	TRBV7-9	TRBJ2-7	TGTGCCAGCAGCTTCAGACAGGGGGCAGGGTACGAGCAGTACTTC	CASSFRQGAGYEQYF
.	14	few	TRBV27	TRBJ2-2	TGTGCCAGCAGTTTAATAGGGTCGGTCGGGGAGCTGTTTTTT	CASSLIGSVGELFF
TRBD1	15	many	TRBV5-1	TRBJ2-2	TGCGCCAGCAGCTTCATACAGGGGGGCACCGGGGAGCTGTTTTTT	CASSFIQGGTGELFF
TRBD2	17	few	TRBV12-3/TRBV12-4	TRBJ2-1	TGTGCCAGCAGTTTAGCGACGGGACTAGCGGCCTACAATGAGCAGTTCTTC	CASSLATGLAAYNEQFF
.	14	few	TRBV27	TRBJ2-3	TGTGCCAGCAGTTTAACCAGGAACACAGATACGCAGTATTTT	CASSLTRNTDTQYF
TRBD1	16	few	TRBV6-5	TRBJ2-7	TGTGCCAGCAGTTACTCGCCGACAGGGGGCGCCTACGAGCAGTACTTC	CASSYSPTGGAYEQYF
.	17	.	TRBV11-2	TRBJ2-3	TGTGCCAGCAGCCCCCAGCCCGACAGCAAAGTGACAGATACGCAGTATTTT	CASSPQPDSKVTDTQYF
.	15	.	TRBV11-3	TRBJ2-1	TGTGCCAGTAGGGGGGGGATAAGCTCCTACAATGAGCAGTTCTTC	CASRGGISSYNEQFF
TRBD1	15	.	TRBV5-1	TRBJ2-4	TGCGCCAGCAGCCCACAGGGGATGTTCGGAAACATTCAGTACTTC	CASSPQGMFGNIQYF
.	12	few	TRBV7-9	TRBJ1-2	TGTGCCAGCAGCTTAATGCGAGGGGGACCTTCCTTC	CASSLMRGGPSF
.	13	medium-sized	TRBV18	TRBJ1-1	TGTGCCAGCTCACCACCTGTCTCCACTGAAGCTTTCTTT	CASSPPVSTEAFF
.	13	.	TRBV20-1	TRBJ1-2	TGCAGTGCTAGCGGCGGATCTAACTATGGCTACACCTTC	CSASGGSNYGYTF
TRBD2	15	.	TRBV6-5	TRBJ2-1	TGTGCCAGCAGTTACACTAGCGGGGGGCTACAGGAGCAGTTCTTC	CASSYTSGGLQEQFF
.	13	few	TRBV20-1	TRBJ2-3	TGCAGTGCTAGCGGGAGAGGCGCAGATACGCAGTATTTT	CSASGRGADTQYF
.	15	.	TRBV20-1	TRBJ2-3	TGCAGTGCTAGGCCCGGGGACCTCAGGACAGATACGCAGTATTTT	CSARPGDLRTDTQYF
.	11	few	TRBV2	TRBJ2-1	TGTGCCAGCAGTGTATACAATGAGCAGTTCTTC	CASSVYNEQFF
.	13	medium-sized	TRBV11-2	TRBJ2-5	TGTGCCAGCAGCTTAGAGAGGTCAGAGACCCAGTACTTC	CASSLERSETQYF
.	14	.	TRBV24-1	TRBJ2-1	TGTGCCACCAGTCCGGGACTTCATTACAATGAGCAGTTCTTC	CATSPGLHYNEQFF
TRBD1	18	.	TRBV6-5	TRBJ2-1	TGTGCCAGCAGTTTACTGGGACAGGGTTTCGGGATTTACAATGAGCAGTTCTTC	CASSLLGQGFGIYNEQFF
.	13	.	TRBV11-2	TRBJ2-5	TGTGCCAGCAGCCCTGTGGCCCGAGAGACCCAGTACTTC	CASSPVARETQYF
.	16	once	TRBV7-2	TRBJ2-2	TGTGCCAGCAGCCCGTTCATTCGGAGGGGCGGCGGGGAGCTGTTTTTT	CASSPFIRRGGGELFF
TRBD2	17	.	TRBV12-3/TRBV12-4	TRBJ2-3	TGTGCCAGCAGTTTCGGACTAGCGGGAGGATACACAGATACGCAGTATTTT	CASSFGLAGGYTDTQYF
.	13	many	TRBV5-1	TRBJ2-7	TGCGCCAGCAGCCCCCTTGAACAGCGGGAGCAGTACTTC	CASSPLEQREQYF
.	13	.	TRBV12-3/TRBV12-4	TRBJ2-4	TGTGCCAGCAGTTTAGGAAGGCCAGACATTCAGTACTTC	CASSLGRPDIQYF
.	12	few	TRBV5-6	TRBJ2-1	TGTGCCAGCAGCAAGAATAGGAATGAGCAGTTCTTC	CASSKNRNEQFF